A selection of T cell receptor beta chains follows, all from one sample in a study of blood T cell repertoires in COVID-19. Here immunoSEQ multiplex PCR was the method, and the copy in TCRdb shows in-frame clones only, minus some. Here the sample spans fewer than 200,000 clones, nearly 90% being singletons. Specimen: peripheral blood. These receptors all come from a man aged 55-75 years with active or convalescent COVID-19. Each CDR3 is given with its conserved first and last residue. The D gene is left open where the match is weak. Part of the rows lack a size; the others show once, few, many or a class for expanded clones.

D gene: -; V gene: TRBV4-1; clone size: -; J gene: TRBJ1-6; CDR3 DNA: TGCGCCAGCAGCCACGGGGGGAATTCACCCCTCCACTTT; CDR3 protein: CASSHGGNSPLHF
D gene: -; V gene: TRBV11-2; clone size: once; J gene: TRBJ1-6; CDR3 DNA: TGTGCCAGCAGCCATGCTGGGCGTAGAGTAATTCCCCCCCTCCACTTT; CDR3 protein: CASSHAGRRVIPPLHF
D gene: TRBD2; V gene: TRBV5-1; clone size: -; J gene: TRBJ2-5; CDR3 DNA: TGCGCCAGCAGCCCCCCGGGGGGAGAGACCCAGTACTTC; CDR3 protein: CASSPPGGETQYF
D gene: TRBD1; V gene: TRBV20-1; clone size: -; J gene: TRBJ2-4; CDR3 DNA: TGCAGTGCTAGTGTCCTACCGGGACAGGGCAACTCCAAAAACATTCAGTACTTC; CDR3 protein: CSASVLPGQGNSKNIQYF
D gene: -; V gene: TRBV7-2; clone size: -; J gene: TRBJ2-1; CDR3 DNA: TGTGCCAGCAGCTTAAGCGCGGGGTTACACAATGAGCAGTTCTTC; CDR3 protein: CASSLSAGLHNEQFF
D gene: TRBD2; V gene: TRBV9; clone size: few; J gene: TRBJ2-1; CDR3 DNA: TGTGCCAGCAGCCCGACCGTCGGGGGGTACAATGAGCAGTTCTTC; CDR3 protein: CASSPTVGGYNEQFF
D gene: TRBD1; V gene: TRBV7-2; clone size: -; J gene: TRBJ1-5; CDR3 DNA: TGTGCCAGCAGCTTCGGACAGGGAAATCAGCCCCAGCATTTT; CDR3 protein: CASSFGQGNQPQHF
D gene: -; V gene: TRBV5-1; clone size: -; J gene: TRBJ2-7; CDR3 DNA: TGCGCCAGCAGCTTGGGGGGGGGCCCCCACGAGCAGTACTTC; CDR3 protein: CASSLGGGPHEQYF
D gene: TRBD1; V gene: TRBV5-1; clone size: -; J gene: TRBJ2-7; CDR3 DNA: TGCGCCAGCAGACCGACAGGGGGCGGTTACGAGCAGTACTTC; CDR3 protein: CASRPTGGGYEQYF
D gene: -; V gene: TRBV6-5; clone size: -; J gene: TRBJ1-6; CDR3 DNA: TGTGCCAGCGGCGTACAGGGATATGACCTCCACTTT; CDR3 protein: CASGVQGYDLHF
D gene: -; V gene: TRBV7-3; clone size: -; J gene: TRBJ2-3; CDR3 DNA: TGTGCCAGCAGCTTAGGGGGCAGTTTTACAGATACGCAGTATTTT; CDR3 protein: CASSLGGSFTDTQYF
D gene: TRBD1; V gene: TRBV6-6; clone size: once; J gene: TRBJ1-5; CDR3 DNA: TGTGCCAGCACCAGACAGGGGGTTGGGAATCAGCCCCAGCATTTT; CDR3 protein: CASTRQGVGNQPQHF
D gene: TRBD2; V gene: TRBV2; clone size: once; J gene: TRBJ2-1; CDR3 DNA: TGTGCCAGCACCAGGACCTACTCGGGGGAGGGTGAGCAGTTCTTC; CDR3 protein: CASTRTYSGEGEQFF
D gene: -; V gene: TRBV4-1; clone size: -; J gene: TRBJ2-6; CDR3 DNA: TGCGCCAGCAGCCAACGGGTTCCTGGGGCCAACGTCCTGACTTTC; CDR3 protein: CASSQRVPGANVLTF
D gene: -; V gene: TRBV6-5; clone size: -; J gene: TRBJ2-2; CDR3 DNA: TGTGCCAGCAGTACGGGACACTTGAACACCGGGGAGCTGTTTTTT; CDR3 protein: CASSTGHLNTGELFF
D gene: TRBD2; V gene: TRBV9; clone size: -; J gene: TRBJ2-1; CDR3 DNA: TGTGCCAGCAGCCTCCGGGGGGACGGAATGTACAATGAGCAGTTCTTC; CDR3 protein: CASSLRGDGMYNEQFF
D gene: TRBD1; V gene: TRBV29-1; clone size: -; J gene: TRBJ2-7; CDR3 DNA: TGCAGCGTTGACTTCGGGACAGGGAACGAGCAGTACTTC; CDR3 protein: CSVDFGTGNEQYF
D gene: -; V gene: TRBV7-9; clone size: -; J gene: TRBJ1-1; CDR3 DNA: TGTGCCAGCAGCTTTGGGGGGAGCACTGAAGCTTTCTTT; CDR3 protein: CASSFGGSTEAFF
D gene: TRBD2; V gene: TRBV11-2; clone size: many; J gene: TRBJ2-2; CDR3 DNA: TGTGCCAGCAGCTCCCTGCGGGGGGTCACCGGGGAGCTGTTTTTT; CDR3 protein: CASSSLRGVTGELFF
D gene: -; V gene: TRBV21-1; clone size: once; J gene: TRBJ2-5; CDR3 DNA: TGTGCCAGCAGCAAAGAGGGGGCGGGTCAGGAGGAGACCCAGTACTTC; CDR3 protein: CASSKEGAGQEETQYF
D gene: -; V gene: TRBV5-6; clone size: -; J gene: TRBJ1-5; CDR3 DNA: TGTGCCAGCAGCTTGAGTCCCGGTCAGCCCCAGCATTTT; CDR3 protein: CASSLSPGQPQHF
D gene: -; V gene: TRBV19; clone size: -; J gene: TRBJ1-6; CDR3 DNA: TGTGCCAGTAAAGACAGGTGGAATTCACCCCTCCACTTT; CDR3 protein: CASKDRWNSPLHF
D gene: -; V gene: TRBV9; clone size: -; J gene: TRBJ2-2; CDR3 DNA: TGTGCCAGCGGAGACAGCGTTACCGGGGAGCTGTTTTTT; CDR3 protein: CASGDSVTGELFF
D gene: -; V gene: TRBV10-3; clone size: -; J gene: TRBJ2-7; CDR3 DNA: TGTGCCATCATGGCGGCTGCGAGGTACGAGCAGTACTTC; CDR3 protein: CAIMAAARYEQYF
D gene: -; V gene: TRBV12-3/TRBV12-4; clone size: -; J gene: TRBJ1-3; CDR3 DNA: TGTGCCAGCAGTTTACCCGGGACCATATATTTT; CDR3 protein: CASSLPGTIYF
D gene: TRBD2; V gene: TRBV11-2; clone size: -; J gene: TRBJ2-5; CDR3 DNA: TGTGCCAGCAGCTCACTAGCGTCGGGAGAGACCCAGTACTTC; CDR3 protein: CASSSLASGETQYF
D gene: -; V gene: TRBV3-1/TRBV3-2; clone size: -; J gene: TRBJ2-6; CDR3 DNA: TGTGCCAGCAGCCAAGATAGGAGTGGAGGGGTAGGGGCCAACGTCCTGACTTTC; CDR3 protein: CASSQDRSGGVGANVLTF
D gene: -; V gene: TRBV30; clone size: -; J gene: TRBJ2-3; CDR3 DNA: TGTGCCTGGAGTGTTCGGGGAGATACGCAGTATTTT; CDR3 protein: CAWSVRGDTQYF
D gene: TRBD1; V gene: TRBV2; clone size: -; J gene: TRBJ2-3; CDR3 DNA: TGTGCCAGCACTAGACAGGGGGCAACAGATACGCAGTATTTT; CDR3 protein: CASTRQGATDTQYF
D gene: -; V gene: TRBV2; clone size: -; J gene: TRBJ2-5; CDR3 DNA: TGTGCCAGCAGTGCAATGGGGCTCGGGCTCCCGCAAGAGACCCAGTACTTC; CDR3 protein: CASSAMGLGLPQETQYF
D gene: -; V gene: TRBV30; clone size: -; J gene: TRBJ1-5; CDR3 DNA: TGTGCCTGGAGTCCGACAGATAGCAATCAGCCCCAGCATTTT; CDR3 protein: CAWSPTDSNQPQHF
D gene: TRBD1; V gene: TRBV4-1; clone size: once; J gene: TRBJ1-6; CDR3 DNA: TGCGCCAGCAGCCAGGAGGGACAGGGCGATTCACCCCTCCACTTT; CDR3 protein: CASSQEGQGDSPLHF
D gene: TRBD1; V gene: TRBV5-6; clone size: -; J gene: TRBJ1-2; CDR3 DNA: TGTGCCAGCAGCATTTCCGGACAGGGAACGGGTGGCTACACCTTC; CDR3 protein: CASSISGQGTGGYTF
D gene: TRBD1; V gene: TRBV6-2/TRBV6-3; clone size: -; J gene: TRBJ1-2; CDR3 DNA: TGTGCCAGCAGTAGACAGGGGGTGGACTATGGCTACACCTTC; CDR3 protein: CASSRQGVDYGYTF
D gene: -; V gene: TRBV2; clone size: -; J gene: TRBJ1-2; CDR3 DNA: TGTGCCGGATTGGGGGGAGGCGCGCTATATGGCTACACCTTC; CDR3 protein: CAGLGGGALYGYTF
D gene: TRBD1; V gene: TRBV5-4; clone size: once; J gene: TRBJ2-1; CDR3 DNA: TGTGCCAGCAGCCCTTGGACAGGGGGGGGGAATGAGCAGTTCTTC; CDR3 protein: CASSPWTGGGNEQFF
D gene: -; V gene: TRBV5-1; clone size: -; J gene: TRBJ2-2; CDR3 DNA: TGCGCCAGCAGCTTGGCCGCCAGGTCCTACACCGGGGAGCTGTTTTTT; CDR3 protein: CASSLAARSYTGELFF
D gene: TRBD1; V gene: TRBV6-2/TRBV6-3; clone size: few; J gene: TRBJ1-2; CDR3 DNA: TGTGCCAGCAGTGACAGGGGTAACTATGGCTACACCTTC; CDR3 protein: CASSDRGNYGYTF
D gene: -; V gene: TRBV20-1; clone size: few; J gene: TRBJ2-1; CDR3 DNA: TGCGCCGGGGATGAGCACAATGAGCAGTTCTTC; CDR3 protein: CAGDEHNEQFF
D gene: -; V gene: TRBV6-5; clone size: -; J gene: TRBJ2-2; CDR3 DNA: TGTGCCATCGAAGGGCAGGGTCGGACCGGGGAGCTGTTTTTT; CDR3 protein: CAIEGQGRTGELFF
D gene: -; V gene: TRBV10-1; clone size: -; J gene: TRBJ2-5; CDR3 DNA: TGCGCCAGCAGTGAGTCGTCACACCCAGGGGAGACCCAGTACTTC; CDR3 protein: CASSESSHPGETQYF
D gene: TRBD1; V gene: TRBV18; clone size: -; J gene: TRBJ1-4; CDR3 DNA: TGTGCCAGCTCACCATCAAACAGAGACAGGGGAGTAGGGGAAAAACTGTTTTTT; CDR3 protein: CASSPSNRDRGVGEKLFF
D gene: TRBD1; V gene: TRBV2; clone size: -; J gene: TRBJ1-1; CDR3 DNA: TGTGCCAGCAGTTCTACAGGGGCAGACACTGAAGCTTTCTTT; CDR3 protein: CASSSTGADTEAFF
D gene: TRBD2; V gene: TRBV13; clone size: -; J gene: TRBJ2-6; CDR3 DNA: TGTGCCAGCAGCCAGACTAGCGGTAGCTCTGGGGCCAACGTCCTGACTTTC; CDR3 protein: CASSQTSGSSGANVLTF
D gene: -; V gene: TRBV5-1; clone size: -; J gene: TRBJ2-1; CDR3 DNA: TGCGCCAGCAGCTTGTCGGAGGTGTGGAATGAGCAGTTCTTC; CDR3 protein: CASSLSEVWNEQFF
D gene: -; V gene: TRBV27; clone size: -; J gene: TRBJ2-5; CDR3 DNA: TGTGCCAGCAGTTTAATGGTTGGAACAGGGCCGGAGACCCAGTACTTC; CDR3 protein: CASSLMVGTGPETQYF
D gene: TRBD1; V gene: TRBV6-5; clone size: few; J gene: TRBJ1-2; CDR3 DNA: TGTGCCAGCAGCCAAACGGGGACAGGGGGCGATGGCTACACCTTC; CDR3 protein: CASSQTGTGGDGYTF
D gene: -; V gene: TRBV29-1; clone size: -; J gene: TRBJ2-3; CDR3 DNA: TGCAGCGTTGAGGGGCCAAGACGCACAGATACGCAGTATTTT; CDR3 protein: CSVEGPRRTDTQYF